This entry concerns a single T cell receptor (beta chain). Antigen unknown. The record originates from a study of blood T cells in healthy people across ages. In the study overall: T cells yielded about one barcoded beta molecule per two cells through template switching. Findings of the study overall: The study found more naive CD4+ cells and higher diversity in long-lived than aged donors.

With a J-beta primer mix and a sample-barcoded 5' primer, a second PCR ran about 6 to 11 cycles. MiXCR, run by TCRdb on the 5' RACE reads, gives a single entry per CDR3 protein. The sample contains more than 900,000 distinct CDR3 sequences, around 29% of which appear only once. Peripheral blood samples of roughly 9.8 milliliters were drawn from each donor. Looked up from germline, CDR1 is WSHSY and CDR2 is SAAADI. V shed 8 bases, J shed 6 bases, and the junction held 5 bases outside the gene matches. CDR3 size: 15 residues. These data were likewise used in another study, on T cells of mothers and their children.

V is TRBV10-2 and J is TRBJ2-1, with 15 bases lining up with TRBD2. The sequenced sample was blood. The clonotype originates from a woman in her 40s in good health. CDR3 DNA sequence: TGCGCCAGCCTCTCGGGACTAGCGGGAGGCAATGAGCAGTTCTTC. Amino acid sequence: CASLSGLAGGNEQFF.